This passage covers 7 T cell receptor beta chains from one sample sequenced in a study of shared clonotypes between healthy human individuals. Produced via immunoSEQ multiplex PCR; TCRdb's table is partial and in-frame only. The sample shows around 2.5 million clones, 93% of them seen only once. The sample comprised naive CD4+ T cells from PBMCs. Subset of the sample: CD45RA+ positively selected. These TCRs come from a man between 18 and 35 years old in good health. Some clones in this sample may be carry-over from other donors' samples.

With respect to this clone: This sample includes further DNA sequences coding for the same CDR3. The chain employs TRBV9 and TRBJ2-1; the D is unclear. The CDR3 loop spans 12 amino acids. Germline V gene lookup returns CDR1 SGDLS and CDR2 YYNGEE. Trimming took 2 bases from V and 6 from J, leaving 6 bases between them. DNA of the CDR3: TGTGCCAGCAGCGTGGGGTTCAATGAGCAGTTCTTC. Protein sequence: CASSVGFNEQFF.

The CDR3 region is CASRASGSSYEQYF. CDR3 nucleotides: TGTGCCAGCAGGGCTAGCGGGAGTTCCTACGAGCAGTACTTC. The V and J genes are TRBV6-5 and TRBJ2-7, with 10 bases that match TRBD2. CDR3 size: 14 residues. The germline V gene encodes CDR1 MNHEY and CDR2 SVGAGI. The V gene end was trimmed by 6 bases and the J gene end by 1 base; junction bases not matched to a gene: 3.

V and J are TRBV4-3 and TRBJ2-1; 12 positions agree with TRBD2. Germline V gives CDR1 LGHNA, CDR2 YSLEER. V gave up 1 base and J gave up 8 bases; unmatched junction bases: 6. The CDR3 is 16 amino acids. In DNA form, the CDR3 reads TGCGCCAGCAGCCAAGTTCCTAGCGGGAGGGCCGATGAGCAGTTCTTC. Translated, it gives CASSQVPSGRADEQFF.

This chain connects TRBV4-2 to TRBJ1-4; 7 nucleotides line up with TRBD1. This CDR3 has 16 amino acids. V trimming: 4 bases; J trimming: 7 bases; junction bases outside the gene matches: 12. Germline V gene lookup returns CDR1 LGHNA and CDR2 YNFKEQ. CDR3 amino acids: CASSPGGLGLGEKLFF. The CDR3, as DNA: TGTGCCAGCAGCCCAGGGGGTCTAGGACTAGGTGAAAAACTGTTTTTT.

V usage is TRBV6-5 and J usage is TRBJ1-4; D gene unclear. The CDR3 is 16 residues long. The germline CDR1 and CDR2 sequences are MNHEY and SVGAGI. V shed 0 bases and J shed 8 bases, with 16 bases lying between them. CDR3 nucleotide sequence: TGTGCCAGCAGTTACTCGTTTTTGGGTGTAAGGGAAAAACTGTTTTTT. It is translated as CASSYSFLGVREKLFF.

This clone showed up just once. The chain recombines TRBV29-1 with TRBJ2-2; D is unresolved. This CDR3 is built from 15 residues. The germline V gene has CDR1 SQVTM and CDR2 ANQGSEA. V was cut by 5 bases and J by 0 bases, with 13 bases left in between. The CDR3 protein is CSVLAVPSNTGELFF. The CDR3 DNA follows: TGCAGCGTTCTGGCGGTCCCCTCGAACACCGGGGAGCTGTTTTTT.

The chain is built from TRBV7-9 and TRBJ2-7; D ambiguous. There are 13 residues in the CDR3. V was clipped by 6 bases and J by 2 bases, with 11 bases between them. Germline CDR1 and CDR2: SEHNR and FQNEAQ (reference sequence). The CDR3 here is CASRGSGAYEQYF. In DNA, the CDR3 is TGTGCCAGCAGAGGATCAGGAGCCTACGAGCAGTACTTC.